Below, one T cell receptor beta chain is given with its context. The antigen is undetermined. This entry is derived from a study of shared clonotypes between healthy human individuals. This CDR3 is built from 15 residues. The ends lost 4 bases at V and 7 bases at J; junction bases unmatched: 13. Germline values: CDR1 SGHKS, CDR2 YYEKEE (reference sequence). Naive CD45RA+ and memory CD45RA-negative subsets were split from CD4+ cells. This was a deep-level run. The protocol was immunoSEQ multiplex PCR, while the TCRdb copy is restricted to in-frame clones and leaves out a portion. The sample consists of 2 million to 2.5 million clones, 92% of them appearing once. Overall study findings and caveats: Rarefaction gave evidence that sorted-subset sequencing remained incomplete despite large depth. As a rule, naive subsets had a larger estimated richness than memory subsets.

The TCR originated in a man between 18 and 29 years old in good health. Some clones in this sample may be carry-over from other donors' samples. This sequence joins TRBV5-5 and TRBJ1-1; 7 positions agree with TRBD1. Sequencing was carried out using naive CD4+ T cells from PBMCs. Subset denoted: CD45RA+ positively selected. CDR3 loop: CASSLPPGTDYEAFF. CDR3 nucleotides: TGTGCCAGCAGCCTCCCACCGGGGACAGACTATGAAGCTTTCTTT.